This entry describes one T cell receptor beta chain. Its cognate antigen has yet to be identified. Base qualities are not at hand, and no much larger clone is one base apart. The sample's treatment or condition, from its label and the paper: approximately 18 received Ad26.COV2.S at low or high dose, single or two shots; 5 received placebo; per-sample allocation not given. For vaccine and placebo recipients, the sequenced repertoires came from samples collected on day 63 after the first injection. Between 29 July and 7 August 2020, Cohort 1b enrolled about two dozen adults aged 18-55 years at one site in Boston, USA. Ad26.COV2.S consisted of a replication-incompetent adenovirus type 26 vector by which a prefusion-stabilized SARS-CoV-2 spike protein from the original Wuhan strain was expressed. TCRbeta CDR3 regions were sequenced with the immunoSEQ Assay. After extraction, genomic DNA underwent amplification by bias-controlled multiplex PCR, followed by high-throughput sequencing. Concerning the study's data processing: Collapsing and filtering of sequences were performed to quantify the absolute abundance of each unique TCRbeta CDR3 region. T cell fraction was estimated by normalization of TCRbeta template counts to usable DNA, with usable DNA being measured through amplification of reference genes present in all nucleated cells. Repertoire TCRs were annotated as SARS-CoV-2-specific by exact matching of V gene, CDR3 amino acid sequence and J gene to a known reactive TCR set. The reference SARS-CoV-2 TCR set was derived from MIRA and filtered for enrichment in COVID-19-positive ImmuneCODE repertoires, a step that removed public or cross-reactive TCRs. Using the MIRA antigens, annotated TCRs were further analysed by specific ORF or by position within an ORF. Breadth was defined as annotated unique rearrangements over total unique productive rearrangements; depth was the summed frequency of those rearrangements. Two-sided Wilcoxon rank-sum tests were used to compare TCR breadth between groups. TCRdb re-hosts the immuneACCESS table, in-frame sequences only. Its copies lack some clones; in the studies checked, an unresolved V gene accounts for under half of them, and the cause for the rest is not known. V and J calls and clone size follow that table, whereas D and trimming were derived from the DNA. The sample yields 300,000 to 400,000 clones; just under 85% were counted once. Of the sample, around 2.2% is held by the ten largest clones.

The data are from a study of Ad26.COV2.S vaccination and SARS-CoV-2 variants (dated by TCRdb to the early 2020s). In the study overall: Vaccine-arm donors came from COV1001, a multicentre, randomized, double-blind, placebo-controlled phase I-IIa trial of Ad26.COV2.S in healthy adults. Ad26.COV2.S was administered intramuscularly at a dose of 5x10^10 or 1x10^11 viral particles, either as one shot or as two shots given 56 days apart. The specificity and breadth of SARS-CoV-2-reactive T cell receptors after Ad26.COV2.S vaccination were assessed by TCRbeta repertoire sequencing. The TCR-sequenced set comprised approximately 32 samples: some 20 Ad26.COV2.S vaccine recipients, 5 placebo recipients and 8 SARS-CoV-2 convalescent individuals. Trial participants were randomized into five groups of five: low-dose or high-dose Ad26.COV2.S given once or twice, or placebo on both occasions. Investigators remained blinded to trial group allocation during experiments and outcome assessment.

On the study overall, not on this receptor specifically: The authors noted that total T cell responses may have been underestimated by the TCR breadth and depth analyses. Substantial breadth of spike-specific CD8+ and CD4+ T cell responses was reported after vaccination. Comparable non-spike TCR breadth was observed between vaccine and placebo recipients, consistent with only spike being contained in the vaccine. The study lacked the statistical power to compare responses across vaccine doses or regimens. Compared with placebo recipients, Ad26.COV2.S recipients showed higher spike-specific TCR breadth (P = 0.0014).

The sequenced sample was peripheral blood, obtained in a trial of Ad26.COV2.S vaccine versus placebo. This TCR came from a person between 18 and 60 years old who received the Ad26.COV2.S COVID-19 vaccine or a placebo.

The DNA sequence is TGTGCCAGCAGGGGACAGGGGGTAGGCTACACCTTC. Translated, this is CASRGQGVGYTF. The chain is made from TRBV6-6 and TRBJ1-2, with 11 central nucleotides matching TRBD1. Looking up the germline V gene (reference sequence) yields CDR1 MNHNY and CDR2 SVGAGI. Inclusive of the bounding cysteine and phenylalanine, the CDR3 is 12 residues long. The sequence is cut down to CDR3 DNA, 36 bases in frame from base 1. The V end gives up 6 bases and the J end 8 bases, leaving 2 bases in the junction not matched to a gene.